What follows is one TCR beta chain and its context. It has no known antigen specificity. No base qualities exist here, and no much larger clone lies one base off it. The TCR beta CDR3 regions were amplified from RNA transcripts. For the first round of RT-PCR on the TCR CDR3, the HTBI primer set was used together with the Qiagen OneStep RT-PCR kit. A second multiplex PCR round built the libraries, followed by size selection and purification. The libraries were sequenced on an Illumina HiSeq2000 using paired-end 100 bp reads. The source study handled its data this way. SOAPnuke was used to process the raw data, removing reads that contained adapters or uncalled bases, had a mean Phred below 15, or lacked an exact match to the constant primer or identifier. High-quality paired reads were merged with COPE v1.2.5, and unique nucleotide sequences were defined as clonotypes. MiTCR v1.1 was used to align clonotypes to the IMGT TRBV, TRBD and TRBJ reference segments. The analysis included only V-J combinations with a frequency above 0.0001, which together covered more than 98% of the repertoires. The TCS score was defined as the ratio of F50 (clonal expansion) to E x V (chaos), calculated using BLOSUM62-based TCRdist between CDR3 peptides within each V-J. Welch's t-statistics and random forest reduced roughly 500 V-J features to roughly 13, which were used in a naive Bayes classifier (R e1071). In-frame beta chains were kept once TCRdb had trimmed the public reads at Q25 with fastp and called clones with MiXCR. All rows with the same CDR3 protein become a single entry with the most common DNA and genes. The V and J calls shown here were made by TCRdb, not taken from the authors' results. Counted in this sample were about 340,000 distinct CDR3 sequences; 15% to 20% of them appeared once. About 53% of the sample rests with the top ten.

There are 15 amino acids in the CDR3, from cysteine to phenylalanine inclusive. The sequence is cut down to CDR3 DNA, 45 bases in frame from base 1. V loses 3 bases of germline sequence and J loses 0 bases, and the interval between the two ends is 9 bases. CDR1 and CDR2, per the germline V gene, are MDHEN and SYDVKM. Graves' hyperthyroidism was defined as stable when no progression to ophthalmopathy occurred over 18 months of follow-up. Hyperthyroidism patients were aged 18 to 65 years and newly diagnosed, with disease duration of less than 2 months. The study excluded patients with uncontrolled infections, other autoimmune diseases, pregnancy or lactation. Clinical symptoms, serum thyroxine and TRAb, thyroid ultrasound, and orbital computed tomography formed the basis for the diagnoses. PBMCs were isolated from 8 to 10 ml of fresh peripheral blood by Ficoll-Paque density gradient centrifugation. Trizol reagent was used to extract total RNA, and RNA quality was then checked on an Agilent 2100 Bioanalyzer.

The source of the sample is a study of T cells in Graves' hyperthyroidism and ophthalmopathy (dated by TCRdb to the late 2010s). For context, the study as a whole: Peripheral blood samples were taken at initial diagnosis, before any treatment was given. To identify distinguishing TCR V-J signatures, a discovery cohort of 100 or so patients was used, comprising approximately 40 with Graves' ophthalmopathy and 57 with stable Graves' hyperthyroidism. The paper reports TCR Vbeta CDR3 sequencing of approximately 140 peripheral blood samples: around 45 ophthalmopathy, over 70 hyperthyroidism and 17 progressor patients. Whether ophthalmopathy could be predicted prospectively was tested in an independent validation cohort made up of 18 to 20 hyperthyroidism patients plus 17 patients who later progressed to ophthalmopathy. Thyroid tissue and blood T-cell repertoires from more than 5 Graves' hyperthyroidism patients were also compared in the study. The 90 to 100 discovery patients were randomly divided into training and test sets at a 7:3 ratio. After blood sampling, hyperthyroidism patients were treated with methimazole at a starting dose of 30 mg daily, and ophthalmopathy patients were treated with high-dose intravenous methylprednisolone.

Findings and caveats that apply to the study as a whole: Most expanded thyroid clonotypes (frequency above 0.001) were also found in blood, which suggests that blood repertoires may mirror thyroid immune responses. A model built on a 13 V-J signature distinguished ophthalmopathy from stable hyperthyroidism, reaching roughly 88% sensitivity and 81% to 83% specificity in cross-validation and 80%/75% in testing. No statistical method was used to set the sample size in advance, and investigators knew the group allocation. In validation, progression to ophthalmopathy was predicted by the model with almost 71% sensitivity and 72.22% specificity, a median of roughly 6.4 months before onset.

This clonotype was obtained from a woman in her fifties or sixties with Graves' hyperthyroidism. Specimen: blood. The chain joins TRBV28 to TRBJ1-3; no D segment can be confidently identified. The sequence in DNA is TGTGCCAGCAGTTTGTTTCGGCCCTCTGGAAACACCATATATTTT. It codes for CASSLFRPSGNTIYF.